This TCR beta chain was found in a study of regulatory T cells in long-lasting Graves disease. Time point described: persistent/refractory GD, antithyroid drugs over 5 years with positive TRAb. PBMC-extracted RNA yielded the TCR library. Germline lookup yields CDR1 SGHVS and CDR2 FNYEAQ. The CDR3 extends over 20 amino acids. V shed 2 bases and J 4 bases; nucleotides not matched to a gene: 14. The TCR beta library used iRepertoire HTBI primers with Arm-PCR amplification of CDR3. MiXCR was run by TCRdb on the multiplex PCR reads, yielding one entry per CDR3 protein. The table has roughly 500,000 distinct CDR3 sequences, about 22% seen once; the top ten hold less than 9%.

The TCR was taken from a female donor with Graves disease. The sample in question was peripheral blood mononuclear cells (PBMCs), obtained when the disease was refractory, from a patient treated with antithyroid drugs. The V and J genes are TRBV7-6 and TRBJ2-6; 10 bases align to TRBD1. Here the CDR3 reads CASSLILRRTGGPGANVLTF. CDR3 in DNA: TGTGCCAGCAGCTTAATCCTCCGCCGGACAGGGGGGCCAGGGGCCAACGTCCTGACTTTC. The entire variable domain, with the rest obtained from reference TRBV7-6 and TRBJ2-6, is as follows: GAGVSQSPRYKVTKRGQDVALRCDPISGHVSLYWYRQALGQGPEFLTYFNYEAQQDKSGLPNDRFSAERPEGSISTLTIQRTEQRDSAMYRCASSLILRRTGGPGANVLTFGAGSRLTVL.